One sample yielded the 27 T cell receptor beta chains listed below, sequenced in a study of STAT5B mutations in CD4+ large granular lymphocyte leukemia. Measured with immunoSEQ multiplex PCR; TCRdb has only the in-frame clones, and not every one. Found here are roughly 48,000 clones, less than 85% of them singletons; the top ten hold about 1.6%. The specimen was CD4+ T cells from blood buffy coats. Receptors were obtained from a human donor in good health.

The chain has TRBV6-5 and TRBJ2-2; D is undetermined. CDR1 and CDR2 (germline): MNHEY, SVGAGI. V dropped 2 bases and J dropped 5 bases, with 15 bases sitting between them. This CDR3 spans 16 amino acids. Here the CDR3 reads CASSYLGQVSTGELFF. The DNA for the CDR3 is TGTGCCAGCAGTTACCTGGGCCAGGTCTCGACCGGGGAGCTGTTTTTT.

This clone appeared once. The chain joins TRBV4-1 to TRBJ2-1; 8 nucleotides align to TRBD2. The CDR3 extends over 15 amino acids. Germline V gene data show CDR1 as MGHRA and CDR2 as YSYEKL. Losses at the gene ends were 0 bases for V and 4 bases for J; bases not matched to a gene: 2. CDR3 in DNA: TGCGCCAGCAGCCAAGAATCTAGCGGGTACAATGAGCAGTTCTTC. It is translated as CASSQESSGYNEQFF.

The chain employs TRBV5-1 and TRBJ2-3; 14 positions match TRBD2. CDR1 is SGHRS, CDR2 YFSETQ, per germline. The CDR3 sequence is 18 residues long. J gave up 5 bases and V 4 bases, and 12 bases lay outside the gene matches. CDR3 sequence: CASSKRLAGGAVGDTQYF. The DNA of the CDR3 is TGCGCCAGCAGCAAACGACTAGCGGGGGGGGCCGTAGGAGATACGCAGTATTTT.

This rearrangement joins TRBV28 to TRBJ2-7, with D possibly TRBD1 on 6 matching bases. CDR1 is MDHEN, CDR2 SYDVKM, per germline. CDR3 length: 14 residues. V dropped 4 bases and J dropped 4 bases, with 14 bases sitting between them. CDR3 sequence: CASSSIQGVYEQYV. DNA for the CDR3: TGTGCCAGCAGTTCTATACAGGGCGTTTACGAGCAGTACGTC.

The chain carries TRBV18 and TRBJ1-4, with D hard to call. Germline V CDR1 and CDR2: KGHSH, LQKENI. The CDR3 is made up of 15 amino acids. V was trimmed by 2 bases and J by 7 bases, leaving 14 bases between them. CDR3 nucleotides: TGTGCCAGCTCACCAGGGGTGATGGGAGGTGAAAAACTGTTTTTT. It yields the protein CASSPGVMGGEKLFF.

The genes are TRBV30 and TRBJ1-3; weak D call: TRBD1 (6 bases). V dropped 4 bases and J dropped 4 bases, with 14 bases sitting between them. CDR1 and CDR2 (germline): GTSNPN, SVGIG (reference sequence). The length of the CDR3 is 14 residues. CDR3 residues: CAWNPGTIGNTIYF. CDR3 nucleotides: TGTGCCTGGAACCCTGGGACAATCGGAAACACCATATATTTT.

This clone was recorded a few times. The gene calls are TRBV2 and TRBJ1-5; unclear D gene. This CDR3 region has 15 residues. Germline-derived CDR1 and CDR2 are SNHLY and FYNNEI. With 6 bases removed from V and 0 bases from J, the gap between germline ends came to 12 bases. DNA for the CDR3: TGTGCCAGCAGAGAGGCAAGTTATAGCAATCAGCCCCAGCATTTT. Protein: CASREASYSNQPQHF.

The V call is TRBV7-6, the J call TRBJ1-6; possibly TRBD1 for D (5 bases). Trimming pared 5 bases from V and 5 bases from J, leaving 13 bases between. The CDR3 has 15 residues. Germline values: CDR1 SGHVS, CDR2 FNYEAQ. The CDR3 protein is CASSPGTPDNSPLHF. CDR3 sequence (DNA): TGTGCCAGCAGCCCGGGGACGCCCGATAATTCACCCCTCCACTTT.

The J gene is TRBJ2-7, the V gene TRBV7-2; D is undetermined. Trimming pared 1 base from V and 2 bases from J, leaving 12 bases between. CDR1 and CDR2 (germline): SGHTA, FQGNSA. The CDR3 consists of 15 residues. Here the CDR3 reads CASSLGFGLAYEQYF. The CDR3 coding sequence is TGTGCCAGCAGCTTAGGGTTTGGTCTCGCCTACGAGCAGTACTTC.

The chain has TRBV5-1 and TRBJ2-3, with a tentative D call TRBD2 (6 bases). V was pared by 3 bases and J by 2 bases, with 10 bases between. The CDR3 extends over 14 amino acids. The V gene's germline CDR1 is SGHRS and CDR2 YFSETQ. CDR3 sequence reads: CASSSGEVTDTQYF. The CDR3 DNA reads TGCGCCAGCAGCTCGGGGGAGGTCACAGATACGCAGTATTTT. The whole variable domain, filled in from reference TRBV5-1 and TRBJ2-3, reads KAGVTQTPRYLIKTRGQQVTLSCSPISGHRSVSWYQQTPGQGLQFLFEYFSETQRNKGNFPGRFSGRQFSNSRSEMNVSTLELGDSALYLCASSSGEVTDTQYFGPGTRLTVL.

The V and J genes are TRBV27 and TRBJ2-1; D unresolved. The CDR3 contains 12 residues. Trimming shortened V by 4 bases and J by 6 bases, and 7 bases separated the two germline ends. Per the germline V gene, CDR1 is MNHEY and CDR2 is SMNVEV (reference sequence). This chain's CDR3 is CASSSRFNEQFF. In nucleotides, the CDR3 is TGTGCCAGCAGTTCCAGATTCAATGAGCAGTTCTTC.

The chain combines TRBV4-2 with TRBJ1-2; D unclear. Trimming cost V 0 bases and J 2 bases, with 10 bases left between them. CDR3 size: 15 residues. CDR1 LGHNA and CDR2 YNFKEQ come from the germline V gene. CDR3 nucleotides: TGTGCCAGCAGCCAAGATTTCGGGTCAAACTATGGCTACACCTTC. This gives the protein CASSQDFGSNYGYTF.

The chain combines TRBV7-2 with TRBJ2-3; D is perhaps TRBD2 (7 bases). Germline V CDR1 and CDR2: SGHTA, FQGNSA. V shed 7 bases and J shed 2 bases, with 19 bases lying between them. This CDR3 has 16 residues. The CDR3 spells CASIRTRGALTDTQYF. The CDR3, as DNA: TGTGCCAGCATCCGGACTAGGGGGGCCCTCACAGATACGCAGTATTTT.

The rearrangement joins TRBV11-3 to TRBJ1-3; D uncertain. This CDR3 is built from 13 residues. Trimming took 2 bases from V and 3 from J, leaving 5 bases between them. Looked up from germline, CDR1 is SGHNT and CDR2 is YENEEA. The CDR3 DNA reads TGTGCCAGCAGCTTAACAGTTGGAAACACCATATATTTT. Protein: CASSLTVGNTIYF. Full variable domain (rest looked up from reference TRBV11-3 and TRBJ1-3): EAGVVQSPRYKIIEKKQPVAFWCNPISGHNTLYWYLQNLGQGPELLIRYENEEAVDDSQLPKDRFSAERLKGVDSTLKIQPAELGDSAVYLCASSLTVGNTIYFGEGSWLTVV.

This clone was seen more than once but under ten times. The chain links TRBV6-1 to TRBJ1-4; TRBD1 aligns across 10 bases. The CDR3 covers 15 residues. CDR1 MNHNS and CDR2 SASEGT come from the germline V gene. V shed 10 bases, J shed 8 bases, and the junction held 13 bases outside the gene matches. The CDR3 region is CATSTTGTGEEKLFF. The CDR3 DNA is TGTGCCACGAGCACAACCGGGACAGGGGAAGAAAAACTGTTTTTT.

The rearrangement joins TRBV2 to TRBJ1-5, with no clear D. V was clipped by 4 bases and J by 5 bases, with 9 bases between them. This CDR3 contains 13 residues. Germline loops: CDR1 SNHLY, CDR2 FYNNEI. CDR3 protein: CASSANPHQPQHF. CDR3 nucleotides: TGTGCCAGCAGTGCCAACCCACATCAGCCCCAGCATTTT.

The CDR3 sequence is CASSPGAGGNYEQYF. In DNA form, the CDR3 reads TGTGCCAGCTCACCAGGTGCGGGGGGTAACTACGAGCAGTACTTC. The chain couples TRBV18 to TRBJ2-7, with TRBD2 matching 8 bases. CDR1 and CDR2 (germline): KGHSH, LQKENI. Trimming took 2 bases from V and 3 from J; bases not matched to a gene: 6. The CDR3 covers 15 residues.

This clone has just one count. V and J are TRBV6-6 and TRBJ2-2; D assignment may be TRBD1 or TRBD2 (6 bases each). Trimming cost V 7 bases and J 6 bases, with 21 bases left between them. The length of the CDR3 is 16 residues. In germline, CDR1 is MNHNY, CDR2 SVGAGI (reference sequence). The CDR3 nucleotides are TGTGCCAGCATGGGATTTGGGGGGCTGAAGGCCGGGGAGCTGTTTTTT. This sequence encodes CASMGFGGLKAGELFF.

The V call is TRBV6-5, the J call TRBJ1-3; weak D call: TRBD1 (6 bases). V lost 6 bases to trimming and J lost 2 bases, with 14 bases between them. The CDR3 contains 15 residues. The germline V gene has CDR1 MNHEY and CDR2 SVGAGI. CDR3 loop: CASSLTEGAGNTIYF. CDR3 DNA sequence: TGTGCCAGCAGCCTTACTGAGGGGGCTGGAAACACCATATATTTT.

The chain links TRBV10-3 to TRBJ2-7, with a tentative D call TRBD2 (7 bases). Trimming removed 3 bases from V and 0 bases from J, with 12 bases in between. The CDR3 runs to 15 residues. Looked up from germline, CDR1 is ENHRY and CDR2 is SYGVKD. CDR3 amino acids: CAISESGGLSYEQYF. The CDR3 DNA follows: TGTGCCATCAGTGAATCGGGGGGCCTCTCCTACGAGCAGTACTTC.

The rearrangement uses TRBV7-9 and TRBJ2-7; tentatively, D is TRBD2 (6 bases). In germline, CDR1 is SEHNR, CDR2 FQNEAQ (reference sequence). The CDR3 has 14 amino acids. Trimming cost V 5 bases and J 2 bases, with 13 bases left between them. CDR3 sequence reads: CASSPGTGAYEQYF. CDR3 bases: TGTGCCAGCAGCCCCGGGACGGGAGCCTACGAGCAGTACTTC.

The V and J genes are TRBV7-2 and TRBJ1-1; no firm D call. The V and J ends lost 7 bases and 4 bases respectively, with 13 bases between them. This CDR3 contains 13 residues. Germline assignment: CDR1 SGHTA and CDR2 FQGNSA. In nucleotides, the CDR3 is TGTGCCAGCAACACCCTCGGAGCCACTGAAGCTTTCTTT. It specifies CASNTLGATEAFF.

The DNA of the CDR3 is TGTGCCAGCAGCGCAGCGGGGGAGGTGACCCAGTACTTC. As protein: CASSAAGEVTQYF. The chain couples TRBV5-4 to TRBJ2-5, with 8 bases fitting TRBD2. With 4 bases clipped from V and 7 bases from J, the junction kept 6 bases outside the gene matches. The CDR3 loop spans 13 amino acids. Germline CDR1 is SGHNT and CDR2 is YYREEE (reference sequence).

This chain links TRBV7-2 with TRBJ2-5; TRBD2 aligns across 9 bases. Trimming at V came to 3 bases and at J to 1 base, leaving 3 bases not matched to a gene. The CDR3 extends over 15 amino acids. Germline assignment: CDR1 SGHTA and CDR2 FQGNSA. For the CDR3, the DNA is TGTGCCAGCAGCTTGGGCGGGGGGGCCCAAGAGACCCAGTACTTC. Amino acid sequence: CASSLGGGAQETQYF.

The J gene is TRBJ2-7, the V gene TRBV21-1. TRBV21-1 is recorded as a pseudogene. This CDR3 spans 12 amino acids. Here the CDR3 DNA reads TGTGCCATCATGAGGGGCCAGTACGAGCAGTACTTC. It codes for CAIMRGQYEQYF.

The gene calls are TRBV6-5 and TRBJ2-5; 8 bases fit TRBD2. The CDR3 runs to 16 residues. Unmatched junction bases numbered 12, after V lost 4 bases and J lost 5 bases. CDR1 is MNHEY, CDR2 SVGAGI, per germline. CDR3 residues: CASSWGTSGYLETQYF. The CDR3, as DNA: TGTGCCAGCAGTTGGGGGACTAGTGGGTATCTGGAGACCCAGTACTTC.

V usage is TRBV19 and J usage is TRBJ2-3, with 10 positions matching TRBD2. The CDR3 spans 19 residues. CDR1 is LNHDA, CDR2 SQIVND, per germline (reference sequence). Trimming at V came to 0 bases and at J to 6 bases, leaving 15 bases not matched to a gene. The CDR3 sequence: CASSIDPPGSGGLGDTQYF. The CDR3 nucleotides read TGTGCCAGTAGTATAGATCCTCCGGGTAGCGGGGGGCTAGGGGATACGCAGTATTTT. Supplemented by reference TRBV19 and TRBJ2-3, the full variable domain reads DGGITQSPKYLFRKEGQNVTLSCEQNLNHDAMYWYRQDPGQGLRLIYYSQIVNDFQKGDIAEGYSVSREKKESFPLTVTSAQKNPTAFYLCASSIDPPGSGGLGDTQYFGPGTRLTVL.